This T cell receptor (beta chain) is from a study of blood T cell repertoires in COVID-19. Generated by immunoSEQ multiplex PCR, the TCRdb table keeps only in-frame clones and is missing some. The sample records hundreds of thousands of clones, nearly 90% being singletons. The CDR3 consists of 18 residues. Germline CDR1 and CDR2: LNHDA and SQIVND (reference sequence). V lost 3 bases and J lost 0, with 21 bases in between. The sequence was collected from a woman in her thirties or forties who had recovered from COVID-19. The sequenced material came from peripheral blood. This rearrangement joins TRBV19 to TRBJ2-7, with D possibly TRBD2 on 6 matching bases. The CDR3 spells CASSIRDPGDGSSYEQYF. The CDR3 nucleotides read TGTGCCAGTAGTATCCGTGACCCGGGGGATGGAAGCTCCTACGAGCAGTACTTC.